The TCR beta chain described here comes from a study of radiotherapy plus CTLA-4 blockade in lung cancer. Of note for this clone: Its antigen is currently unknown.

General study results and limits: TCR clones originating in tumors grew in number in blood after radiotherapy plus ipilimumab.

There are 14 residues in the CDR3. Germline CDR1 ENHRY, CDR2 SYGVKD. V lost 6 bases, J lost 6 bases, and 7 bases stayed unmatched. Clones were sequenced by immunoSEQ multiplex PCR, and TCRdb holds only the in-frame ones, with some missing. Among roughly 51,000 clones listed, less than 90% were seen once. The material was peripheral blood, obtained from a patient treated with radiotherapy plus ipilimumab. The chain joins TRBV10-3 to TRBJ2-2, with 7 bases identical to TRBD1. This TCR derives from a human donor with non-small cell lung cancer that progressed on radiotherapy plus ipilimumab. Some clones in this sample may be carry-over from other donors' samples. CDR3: CAISDRALAGELFF. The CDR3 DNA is TGTGCCATCAGCGACAGGGCCCTCGCCGGGGAGCTGTTTTTT.